What follows describes a single TCR beta chain. The authors' processing: Amplified reference gene primers provided the basis for estimating nucleated cell counts. Sequenced by immunoSEQ multiplex PCR; TCRdb stores in-frame clones only, minus some. V and J calls and clone size are those listed in that table; D and trimming were worked out from the DNA. The data contain approximately 81,000 clones, approximately 90% of them singletons. The source of the sample is a study of blood T cell repertoires in COVID-19. Study information: Sites in the United States, Italy and Spain provided acute and convalescent COVID-19 samples. PBMCs, B-cell-depleted T cells, or T cells provided the cDNA or gDNA that made up the material.

In terms of age and location, participants ranged from roughly 18 to 90 years and lived in approximately 26 US areas. CDR1 is SGHNT, CDR2 YYREEE, per germline (reference sequence). V lost 4 bases to trimming and J lost 9 bases, with 11 bases between them. This CDR3 region has 12 residues. This chain links TRBV5-4 with TRBJ2-1; D possibly corresponds to TRBD2 (6 bases). The sequencing sample was made of PBMCs or T cells enriched from blood (not recorded which). This TCR was sampled from a woman aged 45-59 years with acute COVID-19. CDR3 region: CASSPNGGEQFF. DNA of the CDR3: TGTGCCAGCAGCCCCAACGGGGGTGAGCAGTTCTTC.